The 23 T cell receptor beta chains reported below all come from one sample, sequenced in a study of T cell responses to AZD1222 COVID-19 vaccine. Assay used: immunoSEQ multiplex PCR; TCRdb lists only in-frame clones, some missing. This table has about 100,000 clones, 65% to 90% appearing once. Sequenced here: peripheral blood, sampled on day 0 of AZD1222 vaccination. These receptor sequences come from an adult in good health.

The J gene is TRBJ2-1, the V gene TRBV11-2; possible D gene TRBD1, 6 bases. The germline V gene has CDR1 SGHAT and CDR2 FQNNGV. Trimming shortened V by 8 bases and J by 6 bases, and 11 bases separated the two germline ends. The CDR3 is 12 amino acids. CDR3: CASGTGSNEQFF. Here the CDR3 DNA reads TGTGCCAGCGGTACAGGGTCCAATGAGCAGTTCTTC.

The chain joins TRBV11-3 to TRBJ2-1, with TRBD2 matching over 9 bases. Germline CDR1 is SGHNT and CDR2 is YENEEA. Unmatched junction bases numbered 0, after V lost 5 bases and J lost 7 bases. The CDR3 is 12 residues long. The CDR3 nucleotides are TGTGCCAGCAGCCTAGCGGGAAATGAGCAGTTCTTC. Protein: CASSLAGNEQFF. The full variable domain, rest sourced from reference TRBV11-3 and TRBJ2-1, is EAGVVQSPRYKIIEKKQPVAFWCNPISGHNTLYWYLQNLGQGPELLIRYENEEAVDDSQLPKDRFSAERLKGVDSTLKIQPAELGDSAVYLCASSLAGNEQFFGPGTRLTVL.

The sample holds a few counts of this clone. The chain links TRBV30 to TRBJ2-7; possibly TRBD1 for D (7 bases). Germline lookup yields CDR1 GTSNPN and CDR2 SVGIG (reference sequence). This CDR3 spans 14 amino acids. Deletions cut 4 bases from V and 2 bases from J, with 15 bases between. This CDR3 is CAWNRGTATYEQYF. CDR3 bases: TGTGCCTGGAATCGCGGGACAGCCACCTACGAGCAGTACTTC.

This clone was seen more than once but under ten times. The rearrangement joins TRBV5-4 to TRBJ1-2; D possibly corresponds to TRBD1 (6 bases). The CDR3 has 13 amino acids. V was clipped by 0 bases and J by 3 bases, with 6 bases between them. Germline V gene sequence: CDR1 SGHNT, CDR2 YYREEE (reference sequence). The CDR3 nucleotides are TGTGCCAGCAGCTTGGACAGGGACTATGGCTACACCTTC. It is translated as CASSLDRDYGYTF.

The gene calls are TRBV6-1 and TRBJ1-2, with D hard to call. The V gene's germline CDR1 is MNHNS and CDR2 SASEGT. Trimming stripped 2 bases from V and 5 bases from J, with 9 bases between. This CDR3 region has 13 residues. CDR3 nucleotides: TGTGCCAGCAGTGAAAACAGTTATTATGGCTACACCTTC. Translated: CASSENSYYGYTF.

The CDR3 DNA reads as TGTGCCAGCAGCTCTGACGGCTACGAGCAGTACTTC. Translation gives CASSSDGYEQYF. The chain joins TRBV11-3 to TRBJ2-7; D unclear. Germline loops: CDR1 SGHNT, CDR2 YENEEA. The CDR3 runs 12 residues. Trimming removed 4 bases at V and 3 bases at J, with 7 bases between.

This rearrangement joins TRBV7-3 to TRBJ2-5; no reliable D call. The germline gives CDR1 SGHTA, CDR2 FQGTGA. This CDR3 contains 14 residues. V was clipped by 1 base and J by 4 bases, with 10 bases between them. The CDR3 sequence: CASSLSGQRETQYF. The DNA of the CDR3 is TGTGCCAGCAGCTTAAGTGGGCAGCGAGAGACCCAGTACTTC.

This clone was observed a handful of times. V gene TRBV24-1 combines with J gene TRBJ1-5; unclear D gene. Germline CDR1 and CDR2: KGHDR and SFDVKD. V dropped 12 bases and J dropped 3 bases, with 5 bases sitting between them. The CDR3 consists of 10 residues. The CDR3 sequence: CAVHNQPQHF. As DNA, the CDR3 is TGTGCCGTCCACAATCAGCCCCAGCATTTT.

The chain recombines TRBV12-1 with TRBJ2-5; no check of the table's D call, TRBD2, against the DNA was made. TRBV12-1 is deemed a pseudogene. This CDR3 spans 17 amino acids. CDR3: CASSFYVLAGTHETQYF. DNA for the CDR3: TGTGCCAGCAGCTTTTATGTCCTAGCGGGTACCCACGAGACCCAGTACTTC.

V is TRBV5-1 and J is TRBJ2-1, with TRBD2 identical over 9 bases. The J segment lost 0 bases and the V segment lost 0 bases, leaving 4 bases of the junction unmatched. CDR3 length equals 17 residues. Germline V CDR1 and CDR2: SGHRS, YFSETQ. In nucleotides, the CDR3 is TGCGCCAGCAGCTTGGCAATGCGGGGGGGCTCCTACAATGAGCAGTTCTTC. Residues: CASSLAMRGGSYNEQFF.

The genes are TRBV3-1 (or the pseudogene TRBV3-2) and TRBJ2-7; either TRBD1 or TRBD2 may fit D (5 bases each). Germline CDR1 LGHDT, CDR2 YNNKEL (reference sequence). Between the trimmed V and J ends, which lost 6 bases and 7 bases, there was a span of 10 bases. This CDR3 has 11 amino acids. This CDR3 is CASSWDREQYF. The CDR3 nucleotides are TGTGCCAGCAGTTGGGACCGGGAGCAGTACTTC.

The chain recombines TRBV6-2 or TRBV6-3 with TRBJ2-2, with 9 bases lining up with TRBD2. The V gene's germline CDR1 is MNHEY and CDR2 SVGEGT. Trimming cost V 6 bases and J 6 bases; bases outside gene matches: 8. There are 15 residues in the CDR3. The CDR3: CASSLLAGVAGELFF. CDR3 nucleotides: TGTGCCAGCAGCCTCTTAGCGGGAGTGGCCGGGGAGCTGTTTTTT.

V gene TRBV12-3 or TRBV12-4 combines with J gene TRBJ2-2; D is perhaps TRBD2 (5 bases). There are 13 residues in the CDR3. With 7 bases removed from V and 5 bases from J, the gap between germline ends came to 11 bases. The CDR3: CASTLTNTGELFF. The CDR3 DNA is TGTGCCAGCACCTTGACTAATACCGGGGAGCTGTTTTTT.

V and J are TRBV7-8 and TRBJ2-5; 7 nucleotides agree with TRBD1. The V gene's germline CDR1 is SGHVS and CDR2 FQNEAQ. Trimming cost V 5 bases and J 1 base; bases outside gene matches: 10. CDR3 length: 16 amino acids. The CDR3: CASSASLGQLQETQYF. The CDR3 bases are TGTGCCAGCAGCGCTAGCTTGGGACAGCTCCAAGAGACCCAGTACTTC.

This chain uses TRBV11-2 with TRBJ2-2, with D uncertain. The CDR3 is made up of 14 amino acids. Germline V gene lookup returns CDR1 SGHAT and CDR2 FQNNGV. Trimming took 3 bases from V and 2 from J, leaving 7 bases between them. The chain's CDR3 is CASSLTTNTGELFF. Written as DNA, the CDR3 is TGTGCCAGCAGCTTGACAACCAACACCGGGGAGCTGTTTTTT.

CDR3 DNA sequence: TGTGCCAGCAGCGCCACGGACAGGGCTGGAAACACCATATATTTT. Amino acids: CASSATDRAGNTIYF. This chain uses TRBV9 with TRBJ1-3; TRBD1 matches 8 bases. From germline, CDR1 is SGDLS and CDR2 YYNGEE. With V trimmed by 3 bases and J by 2 bases, 4 bases remained unmatched. This CDR3 is built from 15 residues.

J is TRBJ2-1 and V is TRBV15; 9 nucleotides align to TRBD2. The ends lost 3 bases at V and 8 bases at J; junction bases unmatched: 2. CDR3 length: 13 amino acids. Germline V CDR1 and CDR2: LNHNV, YYDKDF (reference sequence). CDR3 sequence: CATSRRGGYEQFF. The CDR3 DNA is TGTGCCACCAGCAGGCGGGGGGGGTATGAGCAGTTCTTC.

This clone appeared a single time. The rearrangement links TRBV11-3 to TRBJ1-1, with TRBD1 matching 8 bases. This CDR3 spans 15 amino acids. Germline V gene lookup returns CDR1 SGHNT and CDR2 YENEEA. The V segment lost 5 bases and the J segment 4 bases; nucleotides outside the gene matches: 9. In DNA, the CDR3 is TGTGCCAGCAGCCCTGGACAGGGTGGTATCACTGAAGCTTTCTTT. Amino acid sequence: CASSPGQGGITEAFF.

This chain joins TRBV2 and TRBJ2-2, with 8 nucleotides matching TRBD1. CDR1 and CDR2 from the germline V gene are SNHLY and FYNNEI. J gave up 4 bases and V 6 bases, and 7 bases lay outside the gene matches. The CDR3 contains 15 residues. Here the CDR3 reads CASSLDRVGTGELFF. CDR3 nucleotide sequence: TGTGCCAGCAGCCTGGACAGGGTCGGCACCGGGGAGCTGTTTTTT. Full variable domain (missing parts from reference TRBV2 and TRBJ2-2): EPEVTQTPSHQVTQMGQEVILRCVPISNHLYFYWYRQILGQKVEFLVSFYNNEISEKSEIFDDQFSVERPDGSNFTLKIRSTKLEDSAMYFCASSLDRVGTGELFFGEGSRLTVL.

The chain employs TRBV4-3 and TRBJ2-5; TRBD2 matches 13 bases. The trim removed 4 bases at V and 5 bases at J, leaving 13 bases unmatched. The CDR3 loop spans 18 amino acids. Looked up from germline, CDR1 is LGHNA and CDR2 is YSLEER. The CDR3 reads CASSPGPATSGRSETQYF. For the CDR3, the DNA is TGCGCCAGCAGCCCAGGACCCGCGACTAGCGGGAGGTCGGAGACCCAGTACTTC.

This clone was counted a few times. J is TRBJ1-3 and V is TRBV19; D is possibly TRBD1 (6 bases). The germline gives CDR1 LNHDA, CDR2 SQIVND (reference sequence). The CDR3 contains 14 residues. The V end lost 5 bases, the J end lost 2 bases, and 10 bases lay between the germline ends. CDR3 coding DNA: TGTGCCAGTAGTGGTCAGGGGCCTGGAAACACCATATATTTT. Translation gives CASSGQGPGNTIYF.

The sample holds one count of this clone. The chain uses TRBV5-1 and TRBJ2-6, with D perhaps matching TRBD1 (5 bases). This CDR3 comprises 19 residues. Trimming took off 0 bases at V and 0 bases at J, with 16 bases between the two ends. Germline V lookup: CDR1 SGHRS, CDR2 YFSETQ. The CDR3 reads CASSLAGQDTFSGANVLTF. CDR3 DNA sequence: TGCGCCAGCAGCTTGGCCGGGCAGGACACTTTCTCTGGGGCCAACGTCCTGACTTTC.

The chain carries TRBV5-5 and TRBJ1-4; D gene ambiguous. In germline, CDR1 is SGHKS, CDR2 YYEKEE (reference sequence). Trimming took off 0 bases at V and 4 bases at J, with 10 bases between the two ends. This CDR3 comprises 15 residues. The CDR3 coding sequence is TGTGCCAGCAGCTTGGGAGTTTCCGATAATGAAAAACTGTTTTTT. The encoded protein is CASSLGVSDNEKLFF.